The clone carrying this T cell receptor beta chain occurred a few times. As yet, its antigen is unknown. The CDR3 extends over 13 amino acids. Trimming pared 4 bases from V and 9 bases from J, leaving 10 bases between. Germline loops: CDR1 MNHEY, CDR2 SMNVEV (reference sequence). The data were taken from a study of cytomegalovirus exposure and HLA in healthy donors. Study-wide points: The authors enumerated roughly 160 TCR beta chains as linked to cytomegalovirus.

Repertoires were generated with immunoSEQ multiplex PCR, while TCRdb's copy carries only in-frame clones and drops some. Of some 110,000 clones detected, roughly nine tenths appear once; the ten largest clones hold 1.8%. The donors formed part of the roughly 120-subject validation cohort, distinct from the roughly 700-subject first cohort. Sequencing input: PBMCs. The TCR sequence derives from a woman under 30 in good health and CMV-seropositive. The chain joins TRBV27 to TRBJ1-6; no definite D call. The DNA of the CDR3 is TGTGCCAGCAGTTCCAACACCCTTTCACCCCTCCACTTT. It translates to CASSSNTLSPLHF.